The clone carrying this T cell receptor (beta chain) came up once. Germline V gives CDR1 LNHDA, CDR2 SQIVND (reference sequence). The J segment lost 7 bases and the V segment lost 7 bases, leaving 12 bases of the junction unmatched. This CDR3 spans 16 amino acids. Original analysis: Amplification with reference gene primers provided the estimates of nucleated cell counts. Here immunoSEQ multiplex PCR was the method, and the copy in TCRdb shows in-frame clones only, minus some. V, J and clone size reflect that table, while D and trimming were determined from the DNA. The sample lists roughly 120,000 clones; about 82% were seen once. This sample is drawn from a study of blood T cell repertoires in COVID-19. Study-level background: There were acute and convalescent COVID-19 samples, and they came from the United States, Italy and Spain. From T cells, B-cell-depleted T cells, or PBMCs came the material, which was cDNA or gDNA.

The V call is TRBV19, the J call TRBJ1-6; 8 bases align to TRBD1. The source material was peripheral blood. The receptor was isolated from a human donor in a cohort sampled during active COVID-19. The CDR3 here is CASTKTTGVENSPLHF. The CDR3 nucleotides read TGTGCCAGTACCAAAACGACAGGGGTAGAGAATTCACCCCTCCACTTT. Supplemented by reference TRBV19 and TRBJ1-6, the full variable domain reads DGGITQSPKYLFRKEGQNVTLSCEQNLNHDAMYWYRQDPGQGLRLIYYSQIVNDFQKGDIAEGYSVSREKKESFPLTVTSAQKNPTAFYLCASTKTTGVENSPLHFGNGTRLTVT.